Below are 30 T cell receptor beta chains sequenced from a single sample in a study of TIL therapy for anti-PD-1-resistant metastatic lung cancer. Sequencing used immunoSEQ v3. Sequenced by immunoSEQ multiplex PCR; TCRdb stores in-frame clones only, minus some. The data show tens of thousands of clones, roughly 66% seen once. Stated time point: pre-treatment sample, taken before nivolumab and TIL therapy. The sequenced sample was blood, obtained at baseline. The receptors here all came from a person aged 25-80 years with non-small cell lung cancer.

CDR3 protein: CATSTTGNSNQPQHF. Written as DNA, the CDR3 is TGTGCCACCAGCACAACAGGAAATAGCAATCAGCCCCAGCATTTT. The chain has TRBV15 and TRBJ1-5, with a possible D match to TRBD1 (5 bases). V lost 4 bases and J 0 bases, leaving 10 bases between the germline ends. CDR1 LNHNV and CDR2 YYDKDF come from the germline V gene (reference sequence). CDR3 size: 15 residues.

The chain is built from TRBV10-3 and TRBJ1-5; tentative D call: TRBD1 (6 bases). Trimming pared 10 bases from V and 5 bases from J, leaving 18 bases between. The germline V gene encodes CDR1 ENHRY and CDR2 SYGVKD. The CDR3 is 14 residues long. DNA of the CDR3: TGTGCCACCCAAGGGGGGGCAGGCGATCAGCCCCAGCATTTT. Its translation is CATQGGAGDQPQHF.

CDR3 region: CASSGGFQPQHF. The CDR3 nucleotides read TGTGCCAGCAGTGGAGGGTTTCAGCCCCAGCATTTT. The V call is TRBV2, the J call TRBJ1-5; no clear D gene. The CDR3 sequence is 12 residues long. V lost 4 bases, J lost 6 bases, and 7 bases lay in between. Germline V gene sequence: CDR1 SNHLY, CDR2 FYNNEI. Supplemented by reference TRBV2 and TRBJ1-5, the full variable domain reads EPEVTQTPSHQVTQMGQEVILRCVPISNHLYFYWYRQILGQKVEFLVSFYNNEISEKSEIFDDQFSVERPDGSNFTLKIRSTKLEDSAMYFCASSGGFQPQHFGDGTRLSIL.

This chain joins TRBV5-1 and TRBJ2-2, with a possible D match to TRBD1 (5 bases). Between the trimmed V and J ends, which lost 4 bases and 6 bases, there was a span of 10 bases. Germline V CDR1 and CDR2: SGHRS, YFSETQ. The CDR3 spans 13 residues. CDR3 nucleotides: TGCGCCAGCAGCGAGACAGTCCCCGGGGAGCTGTTTTTT. Translating it yields CASSETVPGELFF.

The rearrangement joins TRBV9 to TRBJ1-2; D not certain. This CDR3 comprises 14 residues. Germline CDR1 and CDR2: SGDLS and YYNGEE. Trimming pared 0 bases from V and 2 bases from J, leaving 8 bases between. CDR3 bases: TGTGCCAGCAGCGTAGTTTCCGGGAACTATGGCTACACCTTC. Residues: CASSVVSGNYGYTF.

In this sample, this clone turned up a few times. V gene TRBV19 combines with J gene TRBJ2-1; 7 nucleotides match TRBD2. V gave up 2 bases and J gave up 8 bases; unmatched junction bases: 3. This CDR3 comprises 13 residues. Per germline, CDR1 LNHDA and CDR2 SQIVND (reference sequence). DNA for the CDR3: TGTGCCAGTAGTATACGACTAGCTTATGAGCAGTTCTTC. As protein: CASSIRLAYEQFF.

CDR3 protein: CASTTGVATEAFF. The CDR3 DNA is TGTGCCAGCACCACAGGGGTGGCCACTGAAGCTTTCTTT. This chain joins TRBV2 and TRBJ1-1; 7 bases are shared with TRBD1. Germline assignment: CDR1 SNHLY and CDR2 FYNNEI. V gave up 7 bases and J gave up 4 bases; unmatched junction bases: 6. This CDR3 is 13 amino acids long.

In its sample, this clone was seen once. This specimen includes other DNA sequences encoding the same CDR3. The gene calls are TRBV6-1 and TRBJ1-6; the D gene is possibly TRBD1 (5 bases). Germline V CDR1 and CDR2: MNHNS, SASEGT. The CDR3 consists of 14 residues. The ends were cut back, 4 bases at V and 4 bases at J, with 8 bases in the middle. The CDR3 here is CASSAGPYNSPLHF. CDR3 in DNA: TGTGCCAGCAGTGCAGGGCCATATAATTCACCCCTCCACTTT.

V gene TRBV5-1 combines with J gene TRBJ2-3; D not certain. With 7 bases removed from V and 6 bases from J, the gap between germline ends came to 15 bases. The V gene's germline CDR1 is SGHRS and CDR2 YFSETQ. There are 13 residues in the CDR3. The CDR3 is CASEGSGGDTQYF. CDR3 nucleotide sequence: TGCGCCAGCGAAGGATCGGGTGGGGATACGCAGTATTTT.

The genes are TRBV21-1 and TRBJ1-5. TRBV21-1 is annotated as a pseudogene. The CDR3 is 18 residues long. This CDR3 reads CASSKGESRGDFNQPQHF. The CDR3 DNA follows: TGTGCCAGCAGCAAAGGGGAGAGTCGAGGGGACTTCAATCAGCCCCAGCATTTT.

CDR3 DNA sequence: TGCAGCGTTGAACGGGGGAGTCAAGAGACCCAGTACTTC. This translates into CSVERGSQETQYF. The chain carries TRBV29-1 and TRBJ2-5, with a tentative D call TRBD2 (6 bases). The ends were cut back, 2 bases at V and 2 bases at J, with 9 bases in the middle. CDR3 length: 13 residues. Germline CDR1 SQVTM, CDR2 ANQGSEA.

This chain uses TRBV28 with TRBJ2-6; no reliable D call. The CDR3 is made up of 15 amino acids. V was clipped by 6 bases and J by 2 bases, with 11 bases between them. Looked up from germline, CDR1 is MDHEN and CDR2 is SYDVKM. CDR3 sequence (DNA): TGTGCCAGCAGGGACCCGGACGCTGGGGCCAACGTCCTGACTTTC. This translates into CASRDPDAGANVLTF. Based on the CDR3 plus reference TRBV28 and TRBJ2-6, the full variable domain is DVKVTQSSRYLVKRTGEKVFLECVQDMDHENMFWYRQDPGLGLRLIYFSYDVKMKEKGDIPEGYSVSREKKERFSLILESASTNQTSMYLCASRDPDAGANVLTFGAGSRLTVL.

This clone occurred a few times. This chain joins TRBV18 and TRBJ1-1; tentative D call: TRBD1 (5 bases). V lost 3 bases, J lost 3 bases, and 11 bases lay in between. The CDR3 has 14 residues. Germline loops: CDR1 KGHSH, CDR2 LQKENI. For the CDR3, the DNA is TGTGCCAGCTCACCTACCGGGGGGGACACTGAAGCTTTCTTT. It encodes CASSPTGGDTEAFF.

With respect to this clone: Other DNA sequences within the sample encode an identical CDR3. V and J are TRBV7-9 and TRBJ1-2; 10 bases align to TRBD1. The V segment lost 3 bases and the J segment 4 bases; nucleotides outside the gene matches: 8. The CDR3 covers 16 residues. Germline V gene data show CDR1 as SEHNR and CDR2 as FQNEAQ (reference sequence). The CDR3 nucleotides are TGTGCCAGCAGCTTTTCCTCGGGACAGGGGATCTATGGCTACACCTTC. It codes for CASSFSSGQGIYGYTF.

This clone was seen more than once but under ten times. Other DNA variants within this sample encode the same CDR3. The chain joins TRBV18 to TRBJ1-1, with a tentative D call TRBD1 (6 bases). Per germline, CDR1 KGHSH and CDR2 LQKENI. The CDR3 extends over 13 amino acids. V lost 5 bases and J 4 bases, leaving 11 bases between the germline ends. The CDR3 spells CASSLQGGTEAFF. DNA of the CDR3: TGTGCCAGCTCATTACAGGGCGGCACTGAAGCTTTCTTT.

The gene calls are TRBV6-1 and TRBJ1-2; possibly TRBD1 for D (5 bases). In germline, CDR1 is MNHNS, CDR2 SASEGT. This CDR3 has 15 amino acids. Trimming pared 2 bases from V and 4 bases from J, leaving 14 bases between. The DNA for the CDR3 is TGTGCCAGCAGTGAATGGGGGGGAGGAGGCTATGGCTACACCTTC. Protein: CASSEWGGGGYGYTF.

The chain has TRBV6-5 and TRBJ1-3, with TRBD1 identical over 9 bases. Germline V gene lookup returns CDR1 MNHEY and CDR2 SVGAGI. V dropped 6 bases and J dropped 2; count of bases not matched to a gene: 5. The length of the CDR3 is 15 residues. The CDR3 coding sequence is TGTGCCAGCAGAGATTGGACAGGGGCTGGAAACACCATATATTTT. Protein sequence: CASRDWTGAGNTIYF.

V is TRBV11-3 and J is TRBJ2-1, with D perhaps TRBD2 (6 bases). CDR1 SGHNT and CDR2 YENEEA come from the germline V gene. The CDR3 loop spans 13 amino acids. V shed 1 base and J shed 14 bases, with 15 bases lying between them. The CDR3 reads CASSLASGDLEFF. The CDR3 DNA reads TGTGCCAGCAGCTTAGCGTCGGGAGATCTCGAGTTCTTC.

The CDR3 reads CAISAGWNQPQHF. CDR3 DNA: TGTGCCATCAGTGCGGGATGGAATCAGCCCCAGCATTTT. The chain uses TRBV10-3 and TRBJ1-5; D unclear. The V and J ends lost 4 bases and 4 bases respectively, with 8 bases between them. The CDR3 length is 13 residues. The germline CDR1 and CDR2 sequences are ENHRY and SYGVKD.

The chain links TRBV5-8 to TRBJ2-7; D is perhaps TRBD2 (6 bases). Trimming took 6 bases from V and 4 from J, leaving 20 bases between them. CDR1 and CDR2 (germline): SGHTS, YDEGEE. The CDR3 is 15 residues long. DNA of the CDR3: TGTGCCAGCAAGTCCCGACCGGGAGATACTTACGAGCAGTACTTC. The encoded protein is CASKSRPGDTYEQYF. Full variable domain (remainder filled in from reference TRBV5-8 and TRBJ2-7): EAGVTQSPTHLIKTRGQQATLRCSPISGHTSVYWYQQALGLGLQFLLWYDEGEERNRGNFPPRFSGRQFPNYSSELNVNALELEDSALYLCASKSRPGDTYEQYFGPGTRLTVT.

V usage is TRBV30 and J usage is TRBJ2-6; D remains ambiguous. The ends were cut back, 0 bases at V and 4 bases at J, with 16 bases in the middle. The germline V gene has CDR1 GTSNPN and CDR2 SVGIG (reference sequence). The CDR3 runs to 17 residues. The CDR3 DNA reads as TGTGCCTGGAGTGTATTTGGGTGGGGATCCGGGGCCAACGTCCTGACTTTC. Translating it yields CAWSVFGWGSGANVLTF.

The chain is built from TRBV20-1 and TRBJ2-3; D is unclear. The CDR3 is made up of 11 amino acids. The V end was cut by 6 bases, the J end by 8 bases, with 12 bases between. Germline assignment: CDR1 DFQATT and CDR2 SNEGSKA (reference sequence). The CDR3 DNA reads as TGCAGTGCCCACAAGGGCGGTACGCAGTATTTT. This sequence encodes CSAHKGGTQYF.

The rearrangement joins TRBV15 to TRBJ1-4; D gene uncertain. V lost 2 bases, J lost 5 bases, and 15 bases lay in between. The V gene's germline CDR1 is LNHNV and CDR2 YYDKDF (reference sequence). The CDR3 spans 16 residues. The DNA of the CDR3 is TGTGCCACCAGCAGACCACCGGCCCGGAAGAATGAAAAACTGTTTTTT. Amino acids: CATSRPPARKNEKLFF.

In its sample, this clone was seen a few times. V gene TRBV4-1 combines with J gene TRBJ1-1; TRBD1 is a possible D gene (6 bases). This CDR3 is 15 amino acids long. Germline V CDR1 and CDR2: MGHRA, YSYEKL. Trimming took off 2 bases at V and 2 bases at J, with 12 bases between the two ends. The CDR3 DNA reads as TGCGCCAGCAGCCAACGGACAGCTTCTAACACTGAAGCTTTCTTT. This encodes CASSQRTASNTEAFF.

The gene calls are TRBV6-1 and TRBJ2-5; D is possibly TRBD2 (5 bases). Germline loops: CDR1 MNHNS, CDR2 SASEGT. The V and J ends lost 2 bases and 4 bases respectively, with 14 bases between them. The CDR3 spans 15 residues. The CDR3 region is CASSEFEGEGETQYF. CDR3 in DNA: TGTGCCAGCAGTGAATTTGAGGGCGAGGGAGAGACCCAGTACTTC.

This sequence joins TRBV15 and TRBJ1-3; 7 positions match TRBD1. Germline CDR1 and CDR2: LNHNV and YYDKDF (reference sequence). V was clipped by 1 base and J by 4 bases; unmatched bases: 4. The CDR3 is 15 amino acids. CDR3 sequence (DNA): TGTGCCACCAGCAGAGTCAGGGGGGCAGGAAACACCATATATTTT. This gives the protein CATSRVRGAGNTIYF.

The chain has TRBV28 and TRBJ2-2; D is uncertain. CDR1 MDHEN and CDR2 SYDVKM come from the germline V gene. Trimming pared 3 bases from V and 2 bases from J, leaving 16 bases between. The CDR3 runs to 17 residues. The CDR3 protein is CASSFRLVLSNTGELFF. CDR3 nucleotides: TGTGCCAGCAGTTTCAGGCTCGTTCTCAGTAACACCGGGGAGCTGTTTTTT.

This clone was recorded once. The rearrangement joins TRBV25-1 to TRBJ1-1; 7 bases align to TRBD1. CDR3 size: 14 residues. Germline CDR1 MGHDK, CDR2 SYGVNS. With V trimmed by 8 bases and J by 4 bases, 10 bases remained unmatched. DNA of the CDR3: TGTGCCAGCGGAAAGGGGGCCGGCGGCACTGAAGCTTTCTTT. Translated: CASGKGAGGTEAFF.

V gene TRBV19 combines with J gene TRBJ2-3, with D unresolved. CDR1 is LNHDA and CDR2 is SQIVND in the germline V gene (reference sequence). The CDR3 runs to 15 residues. V was clipped by 9 bases and J by 0 bases, with 16 bases between them. The CDR3 is CASRPKGTSTDTQYF. The DNA of the CDR3 is TGTGCCAGCCGCCCGAAGGGAACAAGCACAGATACGCAGTATTTT.

The chain recombines TRBV7-9 with TRBJ2-1; TRBD2 matches 8 bases. CDR1 is SEHNR and CDR2 is FQNEAQ in the germline V gene (reference sequence). With 5 bases clipped from V and 6 bases from J, the junction kept 9 bases outside the gene matches. This CDR3 contains 15 residues. For the CDR3, the DNA is TGTGCCAGCAGCCGACCCGGGACTAGAAGCAATGAGCAGTTCTTC. It translates to CASSRPGTRSNEQFF.